Listed here are 19 T cell receptor beta chains from one sample, sequenced in a study of T cell responses to AZD1222 COVID-19 vaccine. The table came from immunoSEQ multiplex PCR; TCRdb's copy has only in-frame clones and leaves some out. Of about 110,000 clones in the sample, around 90% were seen once. Sample: peripheral blood, taken on day 0 of MenACWY control vaccination. These receptors were obtained from an adult in good health.

The chain uses TRBV27 and TRBJ1-5, with D unresolved. Trimming removed 3 bases at V and 0 bases at J, with 9 bases between. This CDR3 is 15 amino acids long. Germline CDR1 is MNHEY and CDR2 is SMNVEV (reference sequence). The CDR3 DNA sequence: TGTGCCAGCAGTTTGGGAAGGAATAGCAATCAGCCCCAGCATTTT. Amino acid sequence: CASSLGRNSNQPQHF.

This clone occurred a few times. This chain connects TRBV3-1 (or the pseudogene TRBV3-2) to TRBJ1-2, with D possibly TRBD1 on 6 matching bases. This CDR3 is built from 14 residues. CDR1 LGHDT and CDR2 YNNKEL come from the germline V gene (reference sequence). The V end was cut by 4 bases, the J end by 6 bases, with 15 bases between. The CDR3 protein is CASSLSTGGNGYTF. The CDR3 bases are TGTGCCAGCAGCCTCTCCACCGGGGGCAATGGCTACACCTTC.

The V and J genes are TRBV9 and TRBJ1-6; possible D gene TRBD1, 6 bases. Between the trimmed V and J ends, which lost 4 bases and 7 bases, there was a span of 12 bases. Germline values: CDR1 SGDLS, CDR2 YYNGEE. The CDR3 has 14 residues. The CDR3 loop reads CASSPGQTNSPLHF. The CDR3 DNA sequence: TGTGCCAGCAGCCCAGGACAGACAAATTCACCCCTCCACTTT. Full variable domain (rest looked up from reference TRBV9 and TRBJ1-6): DSGVTQTPKHLITATGQRVTLRCSPRSGDLSVYWYQQSLDQGLQFLIQYYNGEERAKGNILERFSAQQFPDLHSELNLSSLELGDSALYFCASSPGQTNSPLHFGNGTRLTVT.

The V and J genes are TRBV18 and TRBJ2-5; TRBD2 is a possible D gene (5 bases). Germline V CDR1 and CDR2: KGHSH, LQKENI. The CDR3 runs to 13 residues. Trimming took off 6 bases at V and 4 bases at J, with 12 bases between the two ends. CDR3 protein: CASSAVAGETQYF. DNA of the CDR3: TGTGCCAGCTCCGCCGTCGCGGGAGAGACCCAGTACTTC.

This chain joins TRBV15 and TRBJ1-1; possibly TRBD1 for D (5 bases). CDR3 length: 15 residues. The germline CDR1 and CDR2 sequences are LNHNV and YYDKDF (reference sequence). Trimming shortened V by 5 bases and J by 5 bases, and 18 bases separated the two germline ends. CDR3 in DNA: TGTGCCACCAGCCCCCGTAGGGAGGGGAGAACTGAAGCTTTCTTT. This codes for CATSPRREGRTEAFF.

This sequence joins TRBV12-3 or TRBV12-4 and TRBJ2-1, with D maybe TRBD2 (5 bases). The length of the CDR3 is 13 residues. V lost 7 bases and J lost 9, with 16 bases in between. The DNA for the CDR3 is TGTGCCAGCACCCCCAGAGGGCTGGGTGAGCAGTTCTTC. Translating gives CASTPRGLGEQFF.

The rearrangement joins TRBV19 to TRBJ1-6; D gene unclear. Germline-derived CDR1 and CDR2 are LNHDA and SQIVND (reference sequence). With 5 bases removed from V and 2 bases from J, the gap between germline ends came to 10 bases. This CDR3 comprises 15 residues. The CDR3 protein is CASSERGAYNSPLHF. CDR3 nucleotide sequence: TGTGCCAGTAGTGAACGGGGAGCCTATAATTCACCCCTCCACTTT. The entire variable domain, with the rest obtained from reference TRBV19 and TRBJ1-6, is as follows: DGGITQSPKYLFRKEGQNVTLSCEQNLNHDAMYWYRQDPGQGLRLIYYSQIVNDFQKGDIAEGYSVSREKKESFPLTVTSAQKNPTAFYLCASSERGAYNSPLHFGNGTRLTVT.

The rearrangement joins TRBV11-3 to TRBJ2-3; 7 bases fit TRBD1. The CDR3 spans 15 residues. V gave up 5 bases and J gave up 4 bases; unmatched junction bases: 9. Germline loops: CDR1 SGHNT, CDR2 YENEEA. CDR3 nucleotides: TGTGCCAGCAGCCCGGGGACAGAGGAGGCAGATACGCAGTATTTT. It codes for CASSPGTEEADTQYF. The full variable domain, with the rest looked up from reference TRBV11-3 and TRBJ2-3, is EAGVVQSPRYKIIEKKQPVAFWCNPISGHNTLYWYLQNLGQGPELLIRYENEEAVDDSQLPKDRFSAERLKGVDSTLKIQPAELGDSAVYLCASSPGTEEADTQYFGPGTRLTVL.

The chain carries TRBV6-5 and TRBJ2-7; 9 bases agree with TRBD1. The germline V gene encodes CDR1 MNHEY and CDR2 SVGAGI. The CDR3 runs 14 residues. With V trimmed by 2 bases and J by 4 bases, 3 bases remained unmatched. CDR3 DNA sequence: TGTGCCAGCAGTTACGGGACAGGGAGGTACGAGCAGTACTTC. This encodes CASSYGTGRYEQYF.

Remarks on this clone: One end of the junction is discordant with germline, which a read error may explain. This sequence joins TRBV2 and TRBJ2-7; D remains unclear. Germline V gene lookup returns CDR1 SNHLY and CDR2 FYNNEI. The CDR3 runs to 12 residues. The CDR3 bases are TGTGCCAGCACTGAACCTGGCTACGAGCAGTACTTC. Its translation is CASTEPGYEQYF.

A note on this clone: The junction differs from germline at one of its ends, possibly a read error. This sequence joins TRBV2 and TRBJ2-3, with D uncertain. The length of the CDR3 is 13 residues. CDR1 and CDR2 from the germline V gene are SNHLY and FYNNEI. Here the CDR3 DNA reads TGTGCCAGCAGTGAGGGTAGCATAGATACGCAGTATTTT. Its protein product is CASSEGSIDTQYF.

The count of this clone is one. The rearrangement links TRBV4-3 to TRBJ2-1; D is uncertain. Germline CDR1 and CDR2: LGHNA and YSLEER. The V end was cut by 10 bases, the J end by 0 bases, with 22 bases between. The CDR3 extends over 17 amino acids. Here the CDR3 DNA reads TGCGCCACACCTTATGCCGATAATTCCCCCTCCTACAATGAGCAGTTCTTC. Translating it yields CATPYADNSPSYNEQFF.

This clone appeared once. This chain links TRBV10-1 with TRBJ1-1; unclear D gene. The germline V gene encodes CDR1 WNHNN and CDR2 SYGVQD (reference sequence). The CDR3 totals 13 residues. V shed 3 bases and J shed 1 base, with 6 bases lying between them. For the CDR3, the DNA is TGCGCCAGCAGTGATGAGAAGAACACTGAAGCTTTCTTT. Protein sequence: CASSDEKNTEAFF.

The V gene is TRBV18, the J gene TRBJ1-1; D not resolved. The ends were cut back, 3 bases at V and 2 bases at J, with 10 bases in the middle. CDR1 and CDR2 (germline): KGHSH, LQKENI. CDR3 length: 14 amino acids. Written as DNA, the CDR3 is TGTGCCAGCTCACCGGGGAGGGTTAACACTGAAGCTTTCTTT. Translated: CASSPGRVNTEAFF. The entire variable domain, with the rest obtained from reference TRBV18 and TRBJ1-1, is as follows: NAGVMQNPRHLVRRRGQEARLRCSPMKGHSHVYWYRQLPEEGLKFMVYLQKENIIDESGMPKERFSAEFPKEGPSILRIQQVVRGDSAAYFCASSPGRVNTEAFFGQGTRLTVV.

The chain employs TRBV11-3 and TRBJ2-2; 7 nucleotides line up with TRBD2. In germline, CDR1 is SGHNT, CDR2 YENEEA. V was clipped by 5 bases and J by 0 bases; unmatched bases: 6. CDR3 length equals 16 residues. This chain's CDR3 is CASSRGSGANTGELFF. CDR3 coding DNA: TGTGCCAGCAGCCGCGGGAGCGGGGCGAACACCGGGGAGCTGTTTTTT. Using reference TRBV11-3 and TRBJ2-2 for the parts outside the CDR3, the full variable domain is EAGVVQSPRYKIIEKKQPVAFWCNPISGHNTLYWYLQNLGQGPELLIRYENEEAVDDSQLPKDRFSAERLKGVDSTLKIQPAELGDSAVYLCASSRGSGANTGELFFGEGSRLTVL.

This clone was observed once. The chain joins TRBV9 to TRBJ2-6; D is undetermined. Per the germline V gene, CDR1 is SGDLS and CDR2 is YYNGEE. V lost 0 bases and J lost 3, with 7 bases in between. This CDR3 comprises 15 residues. For the CDR3, the DNA is TGTGCCAGCAGCGTAGAAGTTCTTGGGGCCAACGTCCTGACTTTC. Protein sequence: CASSVEVLGANVLTF.

The V call is TRBV9, the J call TRBJ1-3; the D gene is possibly TRBD1 (5 bases). Between the trimmed V and J ends, which lost 4 bases and 0 bases, there was a span of 11 bases. The germline CDR1 and CDR2 sequences are SGDLS and YYNGEE. This CDR3 region has 15 residues. The DNA of the CDR3 is TGTGCCAGCAGCCCGACAGATTCCTCTGGAAACACCATATATTTT. This sequence encodes CASSPTDSSGNTIYF.

The chain has TRBV13 and TRBJ1-1; D might be TRBD1 (5 bases). The length of the CDR3 is 15 residues. The germline V gene has CDR1 PRHDT and CDR2 FYEKMQ (reference sequence). The germline V and J ends were trimmed by 0 bases and 1 base, with 9 bases remaining between them. For the CDR3, the DNA is TGTGCCAGCAGCTTAGGCGCAGGGCCGAACACTGAAGCTTTCTTT. Its translation is CASSLGAGPNTEAFF. The full variable domain, in which reference TRBV13 and TRBJ1-1 provide the parts outside the CDR3, is AAGVIQSPRHLIKEKRETATLKCYPIPRHDTVYWYQQGPGQDPQFLISFYEKMQSDKGSIPDRFSAQQFSDYHSELNMSSLELGDSALYFCASSLGAGPNTEAFFGQGTRLTVV.

The V call is TRBV6-6, the J call TRBJ2-1; D gene ambiguous. The CDR3 is 12 amino acids. CDR1 and CDR2 (germline): MNHNY, SVGAGI (reference sequence). The V end was cut by 3 bases, the J end by 8 bases, with 8 bases between. CDR3 loop: CASSYTGDEQFF. The CDR3 DNA follows: TGTGCCAGCAGTTATACGGGTGATGAGCAGTTCTTC.